A single sample is the source of the 21 T cell receptor beta chains below, sequenced in a study of blood T cell repertoires in COVID-19. The data were produced by immunoSEQ multiplex PCR, yet TCRdb's version contains in-frame clones alone and is incomplete. The table shows around 250,000 clones, with 70% to 90% occurring only once. The sequenced sample was PBMCs or T cells enriched from blood (not recorded which). The receptor source for this set is a man between 18 and 35 years old who had recovered from COVID-19.

The V call is TRBV5-6, the J call TRBJ2-2; 11 bases agree with TRBD1. V lost 4 bases, J lost 5 bases, and 7 bases stayed unmatched. The length of the CDR3 is 16 residues. CDR1 and CDR2 (germline): SGHDT, YYEEEE. The DNA for the CDR3 is TGTGCCAGCAGCCGGGACAGGGGGAAAATAACCGGGGAGCTGTTTTTT. Translation gives CASSRDRGKITGELFF.

In DNA, the CDR3 is TGTGCCAGCAGTACCCCAGCGGGGGGGAACTACAATGAGCAGTTCTTC. Protein: CASSTPAGGNYNEQFF. The genes are TRBV2 and TRBJ2-1; 10 bases are a match to TRBD2. CDR3 length equals 16 residues. V shed 5 bases and J 3 bases; nucleotides not matched to a gene: 7. Looked up from germline, CDR1 is SNHLY and CDR2 is FYNNEI.

The chain has TRBV27 and TRBJ1-1; TRBD1 matches at 7 bases. CDR1 and CDR2 (germline): MNHEY, SMNVEV (reference sequence). The CDR3 extends over 17 amino acids. V was pared by 5 bases and J by 2 bases, with 14 bases of the junction left unmatched. The CDR3 DNA follows: TGTGCCAGCAGTCTCCGACGACAGGGACCTTCTAACACTGAAGCTTTCTTT. The encoded protein is CASSLRRQGPSNTEAFF.

This clone was seen only a few times. This chain joins TRBV28 and TRBJ1-2; TRBD1 might be the D (6 bases). The CDR3 extends over 13 amino acids. Germline CDR1 and CDR2: MDHEN and SYDVKM. The V end lost 8 bases, the J end lost 0 bases, and 10 bases lay between the germline ends. The CDR3 nucleotides read TGTGCCAGCCTGGACAGAGCTAACTATGGCTACACCTTC. It is translated as CASLDRANYGYTF.

The chain employs TRBV5-4 and TRBJ1-6; D perhaps matches TRBD1 (5 bases). Per germline, CDR1 SGHNT and CDR2 YYREEE (reference sequence). The CDR3 consists of 14 residues. Trimming cost V 0 bases and J 9 bases, with 10 bases left between them. The CDR3 region has the DNA TGTGCCAGCAGCTTGGGTGGGGCATCTTCACCCCTCCACTTT. Encoded protein: CASSLGGASSPLHF.

A few counts support this clone. V is TRBV12-3 or TRBV12-4 and J is TRBJ1-1; D gene uncertain. This CDR3 is built from 12 residues. V was clipped by 2 bases and J by 5 bases, with 6 bases between them. The chain's CDR3 is CASSLSRTEAFF. DNA for the CDR3: TGTGCCAGCAGTTTATCCCGGACTGAAGCTTTCTTT.

This chain joins TRBV10-3 and TRBJ1-1, with 8 bases that match TRBD1. Losses at the gene ends were 5 bases for V and 6 bases for J; bases not matched to a gene: 8. The CDR3 extends over 14 amino acids. Germline CDR1 and CDR2: ENHRY and SYGVKD. The CDR3 DNA sequence: TGTGCCATCAGTATGACAGGGGCCCTACCTGAAGCTTTCTTT. Its protein is CAISMTGALPEAFF.

The V and J genes are TRBV7-2 and TRBJ2-7; D is unclear. Germline V CDR1 and CDR2: SGHTA, FQGNSA. The CDR3 consists of 14 residues. Trimming took 1 base from V and 0 from J, leaving 7 bases between them. CDR3 DNA sequence: TGTGCCAGCAGCTTAGTGGCGGACTCCTACGAGCAGTACTTC. Protein sequence: CASSLVADSYEQYF.

This chain uses TRBV9 with TRBJ1-2; 7 nucleotides agree with TRBD1. Trimming took 7 bases from V and 2 from J; bases not matched to a gene: 11. CDR3 length: 15 amino acids. Germline V gene lookup returns CDR1 SGDLS and CDR2 YYNGEE. The CDR3, as DNA: TGTGCCAGCGGCTCGAAAACAGGGGAAAACTATGGCTACACCTTC. Residues: CASGSKTGENYGYTF.

The chain carries TRBV4-2 and TRBJ2-1; TRBD1 agrees at 10 bases. The CDR3 has 17 amino acids. V shed 1 base and J 7 bases; nucleotides not matched to a gene: 10. Germline V lookup: CDR1 LGHNA, CDR2 YNFKEQ. The CDR3 protein is CASSQGGGTGVGNEQFF. The CDR3 coding sequence is TGTGCCAGCAGCCAAGGGGGAGGGACAGGGGTTGGGAATGAGCAGTTCTTC.

The V call is TRBV4-1, the J call TRBJ1-3, with 7 bases identical to TRBD1. The CDR3 covers 19 residues. With V trimmed by 0 bases and J by 0 bases, 11 bases remained unmatched. Per germline, CDR1 MGHRA and CDR2 YSYEKL. CDR3 sequence reads: CASSQERDSLNTSGNTIYF. As DNA, the CDR3 is TGCGCCAGCAGCCAAGAAAGGGACAGCCTCAATACCTCTGGAAACACCATATATTTT.

The gene calls are TRBV3-1 (or the pseudogene TRBV3-2) and TRBJ1-4; no clear D gene. Trimming stripped 4 bases from V and 6 bases from J, with 15 bases between. CDR3 length: 15 residues. Germline CDR1 and CDR2: LGHDT and YNNKEL (reference sequence). As DNA, the CDR3 is TGTGCCAGCAGCCCAACGGGTGCCCGCCATGAAAAACTGTTTTTT. Translating it yields CASSPTGARHEKLFF.

The chain has TRBV28 and TRBJ2-1; D is undetermined. The CDR3 has 13 amino acids. Trimming shortened V by 7 bases and J by 9 bases, and 16 bases separated the two germline ends. CDR1 and CDR2 (germline): MDHEN, SYDVKM. As DNA, the CDR3 is TGTGCCAGCATTGGCGGTTCCTCTCGTGAGCAGTTCTTC. Translation: CASIGGSSREQFF.

The V gene is TRBV19, the J gene TRBJ1-6, with no clear D. Looked up from germline, CDR1 is LNHDA and CDR2 is SQIVND (reference sequence). V was shortened by 6 bases and J by 4 bases, with 10 bases between the two germline ends. This CDR3 has 14 residues. DNA for the CDR3: TGTGCCAGTAGCCCTAGTGGATATAATTCACCCCTCCACTTT. It specifies CASSPSGYNSPLHF.

The J gene is TRBJ2-2, the V gene TRBV4-1, with 7 bases aligning to TRBD1. From germline, CDR1 is MGHRA and CDR2 YSYEKL. V trimming: 6 bases; J trimming: 1 base; junction bases outside the gene matches: 5. The CDR3 loop spans 15 amino acids. DNA for the CDR3: TGCGCCAGCAGTCCCCGACAGGGGAACACCGGGGAGCTGTTTTTT. This translates into CASSPRQGNTGELFF.

The chain employs TRBV27 and TRBJ1-5; TRBD1 is a possible D gene (6 bases). V dropped 4 bases and J dropped 1 base, with 11 bases sitting between them. CDR1 and CDR2 (germline): MNHEY, SMNVEV (reference sequence). This CDR3 contains 15 residues. CDR3 sequence: CASSSTGLSNQPQHF. CDR3 nucleotide sequence: TGTGCCAGCAGTTCCACAGGGCTGAGCAATCAGCCCCAGCATTTT.

V and J are TRBV15 and TRBJ2-7; D ambiguous. CDR3 length: 12 amino acids. Germline-derived CDR1 and CDR2 are LNHNV and YYDKDF (reference sequence). V lost 3 bases, J lost 5 bases, and 8 bases lay in between. The CDR3 coding sequence is TGTGCCACCAGCAGCTCGGGTAACGAGCAGTACTTC. Amino acids: CATSSSGNEQYF.

The V gene is TRBV3-1 (or the pseudogene TRBV3-2), the J gene TRBJ1-2; 7 positions agree with TRBD1. The V gene end was trimmed by 4 bases and the J gene end by 7 bases; junction bases not matched to a gene: 6. The CDR3 runs to 13 residues. Germline loops: CDR1 LGHDT, CDR2 YNNKEL (reference sequence). The CDR3 here is CASSRRQGRGYTF. The CDR3 DNA reads as TGTGCCAGCAGCCGACGACAGGGCCGTGGCTACACCTTC.

The chain employs TRBV11-1 and TRBJ1-1; 8 bases map to TRBD1. CDR1 and CDR2 from the germline V gene are SGHAT and FQDESV (reference sequence). J was trimmed by 0 bases and V by 5 bases; bases with no gene match: 5. This CDR3 comprises 15 residues. The CDR3 sequence: CASSRRTGMNTEAFF. CDR3 DNA: TGTGCCAGCAGCCGACGGACAGGGATGAACACTGAAGCTTTCTTT. Using reference TRBV11-1 and TRBJ1-1 for the parts outside the CDR3, the full variable domain is EAEVAQSPRYKITEKSQAVAFWCDPISGHATLYWYRQILGQGPELLVQFQDESVVDDSQLPKDRFSAERLKGVDSTLKIQPAELGDSAMYLCASSRRTGMNTEAFFGQGTRLTVV.

The rearrangement joins TRBV5-1 to TRBJ2-5, with 11 bases lining up with TRBD1. Germline V gene sequence: CDR1 SGHRS, CDR2 YFSETQ. The CDR3 totals 14 residues. Unmatched junction bases numbered 3, after V lost 4 bases and J lost 4 bases. The chain's CDR3 is CASSPGTGGETQYF. The CDR3 region has the DNA TGCGCCAGCAGCCCTGGGACAGGGGGAGAGACCCAGTACTTC.

The chain carries TRBV10-3 and TRBJ1-6; 8 bases agree with TRBD1. J lost 5 bases, V lost 3 bases, and 6 bases had no gene match. The CDR3 is 16 amino acids. Germline CDR1 reads ENHRY; CDR2 reads SYGVKD. The CDR3 sequence is CAISEQGQANNSPLHF. CDR3 nucleotides: TGTGCCATCAGTGAACAGGGACAGGCGAATAATTCACCCCTCCACTTT.